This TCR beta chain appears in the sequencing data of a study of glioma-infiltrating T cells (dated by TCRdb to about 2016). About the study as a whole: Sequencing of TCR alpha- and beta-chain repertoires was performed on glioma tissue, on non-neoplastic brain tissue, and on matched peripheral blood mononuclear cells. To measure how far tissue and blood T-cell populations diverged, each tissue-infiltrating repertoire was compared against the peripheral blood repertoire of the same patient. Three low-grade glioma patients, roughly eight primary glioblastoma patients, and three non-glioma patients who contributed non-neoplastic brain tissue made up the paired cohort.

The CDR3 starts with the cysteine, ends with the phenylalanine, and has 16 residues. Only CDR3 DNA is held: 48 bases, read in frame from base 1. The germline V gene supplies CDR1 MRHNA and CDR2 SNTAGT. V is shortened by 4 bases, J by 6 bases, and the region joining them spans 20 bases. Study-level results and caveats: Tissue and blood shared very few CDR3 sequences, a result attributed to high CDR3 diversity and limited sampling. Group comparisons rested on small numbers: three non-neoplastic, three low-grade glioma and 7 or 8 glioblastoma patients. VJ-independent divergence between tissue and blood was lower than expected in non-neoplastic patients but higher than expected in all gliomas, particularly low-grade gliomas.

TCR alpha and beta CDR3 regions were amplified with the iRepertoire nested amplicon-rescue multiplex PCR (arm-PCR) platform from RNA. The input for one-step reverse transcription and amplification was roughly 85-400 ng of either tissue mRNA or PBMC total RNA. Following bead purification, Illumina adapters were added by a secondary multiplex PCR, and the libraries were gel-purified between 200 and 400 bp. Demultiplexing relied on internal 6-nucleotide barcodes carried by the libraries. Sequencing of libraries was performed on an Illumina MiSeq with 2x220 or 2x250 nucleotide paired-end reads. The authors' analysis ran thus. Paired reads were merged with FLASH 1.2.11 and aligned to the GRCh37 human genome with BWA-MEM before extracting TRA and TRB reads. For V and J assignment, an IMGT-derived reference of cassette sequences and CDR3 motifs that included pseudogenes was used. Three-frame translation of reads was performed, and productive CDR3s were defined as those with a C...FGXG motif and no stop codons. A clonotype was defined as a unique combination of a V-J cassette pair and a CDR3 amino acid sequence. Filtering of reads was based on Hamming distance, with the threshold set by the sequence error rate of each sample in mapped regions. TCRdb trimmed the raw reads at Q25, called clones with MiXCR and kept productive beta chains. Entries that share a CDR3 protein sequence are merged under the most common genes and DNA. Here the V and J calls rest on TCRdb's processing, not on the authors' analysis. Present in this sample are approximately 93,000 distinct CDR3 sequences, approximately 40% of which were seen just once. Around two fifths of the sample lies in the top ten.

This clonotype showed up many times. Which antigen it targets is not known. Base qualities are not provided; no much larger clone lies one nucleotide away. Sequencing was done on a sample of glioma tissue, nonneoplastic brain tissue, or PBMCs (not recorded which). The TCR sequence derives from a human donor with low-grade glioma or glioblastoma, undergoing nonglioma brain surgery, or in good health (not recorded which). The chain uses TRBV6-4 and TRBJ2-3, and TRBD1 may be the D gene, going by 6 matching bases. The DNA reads TGTGCCAGCAGTGTCAACCGGGACACCCGAATCGATACGCAGTATTTT. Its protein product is CASSVNRDTRIDTQYF.